These 8 T cell receptor beta chains were sequenced from one sample in a study of blood T cell repertoires in COVID-19. Generated by immunoSEQ multiplex PCR, the TCRdb table keeps only in-frame clones and is missing some. The table shows 200,000 to 250,000 clones, with 80% to 90% occurring only once. The sample comprised peripheral blood. The receptors were sampled from a woman of 80 years or more with active or convalescent COVID-19.

The DNA of the CDR3 is TGTGCCAGCAGCTCACTAGCGGGCTCCTACAATGAGCAGTTCTTC. This translates into CASSSLAGSYNEQFF. V gene TRBV7-2 combines with J gene TRBJ2-1, with 9 bases identical to TRBD2. CDR1 and CDR2 (germline): SGHTA, FQGNSA. Losses at the gene ends were 4 bases for V and 0 bases for J; bases not matched to a gene: 1. The CDR3 spans 15 residues.

The rearrangement links TRBV15 to TRBJ2-7; 13 positions agree with TRBD2. CDR1 and CDR2 from the germline V gene are LNHNV and YYDKDF (reference sequence). The CDR3 sequence is 18 residues long. V was pared by 0 bases and J by 5 bases, with 10 bases of the junction left unmatched. CDR3 amino acids: CATSRDPGKTSGRNEQYF. DNA of the CDR3: TGTGCCACCAGCAGAGACCCCGGTAAGACTAGCGGGAGGAACGAGCAGTACTTC.

This clone was seen more than once but under ten times. CDR3 DNA: TGTGCCAGCAGCCAACTCCGGCGGTCAGGAAACACCATATATTTT. The encoded protein is CASSQLRRSGNTIYF. The rearrangement joins TRBV11-3 to TRBJ1-3; D call uncertain. Between the trimmed V and J ends, which lost 5 bases and 4 bases, there was a span of 15 bases. From germline, CDR1 is SGHNT and CDR2 YENEEA. The CDR3 is 15 residues long.

This clone turned up a few times. The V call is TRBV5-1, the J call TRBJ2-2; TRBD1 matches 9 bases. J was trimmed by 6 bases and V by 3 bases; bases with no gene match: 6. There are 15 residues in the CDR3. Per the germline V gene, CDR1 is SGHRS and CDR2 is YFSETQ. For the CDR3, the DNA is TGCGCCAGCAGCTCGGGACAGGGAGGGGCCGGGGAGCTGTTTTTT. Translated: CASSSGQGGAGELFF.

The V and J genes are TRBV4-3 and TRBJ1-2; 7 bases are a match to TRBD1. The CDR3 runs 15 residues. V shed 3 bases and J 1 base; nucleotides not matched to a gene: 5. Germline loops: CDR1 LGHNA, CDR2 YSLEER. CDR3 sequence: CASSQTGTDNYGYTF. The CDR3 DNA follows: TGCGCCAGCAGCCAGACCGGGACAGATAACTATGGCTACACCTTC.

J is TRBJ2-3 and V is TRBV15, with 9 bases that match TRBD2. The CDR3 extends over 17 amino acids. The V gene's germline CDR1 is LNHNV and CDR2 YYDKDF (reference sequence). Trimming removed 1 base from V and 5 bases from J; junction bases left unmatched: 10. CDR3 DNA: TGTGCCACCAGCAGAGCGTTCGGCGGGAGGGCTGGAGATACGCAGTATTTT. The encoded protein is CATSRAFGGRAGDTQYF.

The chain links TRBV5-1 to TRBJ2-1, with 10 bases matching TRBD2. The J segment lost 6 bases and the V segment lost 4 bases, leaving 10 bases of the junction unmatched. Germline V lookup: CDR1 SGHRS, CDR2 YFSETQ. This CDR3 spans 16 amino acids. The CDR3 bases are TGCGCCAGCAGCCCAAAAGCGGGAGGGCCCGGCAATGAGCAGTTCTTC. Encoded protein: CASSPKAGGPGNEQFF.

The chain joins TRBV15 to TRBJ1-6; D gene ambiguous. The germline gives CDR1 LNHNV, CDR2 YYDKDF (reference sequence). This CDR3 has 13 amino acids. Trimming left V 0 bases short and J 8 bases short, with 5 bases between. The CDR3 region has the DNA TGTGCCACCAGCAGAGAGGGCGATTCACCCCTCCACTTT. It codes for CATSREGDSPLHF.